This T cell receptor beta chain comes out of a study of shared clonotypes between healthy human individuals. Here immunoSEQ multiplex PCR was the method, and the copy in TCRdb shows in-frame clones only, minus some. The sample includes roughly 2 million clones, about 94% of them seen just once. V was cut by 1 base and J by 1 base, with 7 bases left in between. CDR1 SQVTM and CDR2 ANQGSEA come from the germline V gene. This CDR3 comprises 13 residues. Sequenced: naive CD4+ T cells sorted from blood. Noted subset: CD45RA+ positively selected. V is TRBV29-1 and J is TRBJ1-1, with a tentative D call TRBD1 (5 bases). The sequence derives from a man between 18 and 35 years old in good health. The CDR3 nucleotides are TGCAGCGTTGAAGCAGGGACGAACACTGAAGCTTTCTTT. Its translation is CSVEAGTNTEAFF.